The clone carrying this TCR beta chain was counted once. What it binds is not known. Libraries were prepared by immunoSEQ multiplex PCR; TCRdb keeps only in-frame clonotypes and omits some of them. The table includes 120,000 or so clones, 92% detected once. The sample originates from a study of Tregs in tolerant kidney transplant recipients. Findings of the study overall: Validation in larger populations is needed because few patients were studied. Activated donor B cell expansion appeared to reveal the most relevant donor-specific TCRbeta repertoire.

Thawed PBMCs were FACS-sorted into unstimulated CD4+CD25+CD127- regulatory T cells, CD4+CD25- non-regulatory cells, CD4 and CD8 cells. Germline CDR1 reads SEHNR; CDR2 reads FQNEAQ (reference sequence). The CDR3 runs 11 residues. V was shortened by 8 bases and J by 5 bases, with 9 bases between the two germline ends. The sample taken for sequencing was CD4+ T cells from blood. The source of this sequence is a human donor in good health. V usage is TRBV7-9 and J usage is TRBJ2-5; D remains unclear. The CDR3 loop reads CASPLFETQYF. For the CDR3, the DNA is TGTGCCAGCCCCCTCTTTGAGACCCAGTACTTC.